This TCR beta chain was captured by sequencing in a study of blood T cell repertoires in COVID-19. TCRdb's copy holds only in-frame clones and misses some; the assay was immunoSEQ multiplex PCR. In the table there are around 160,000 clones, about nine tenths of which are singletons. Participants were placed into cohorts based on the clinical history they reported. Sequenced: PBMCs or T cells enriched from blood (not recorded which). The source is a woman in her 40s who had been exposed to COVID-19.

CDR3: CASSDSSYEQYF. CDR3 nucleotide sequence: TGTGCCAGCTCCGACAGTTCCTACGAGCAGTACTTC. V and J are TRBV25-1 and TRBJ2-7; maybe TRBD1 (5 bases). The CDR3 length is 12 residues. Germline values: CDR1 MGHDK, CDR2 SYGVNS. Trimming removed 8 bases at V and 1 base at J, with 9 bases between.